These 29 T cell receptor beta chains originate from one sample sequenced in a study of Graves' ophthalmopathy and Graves' hyperthyroidism. From RNA, the CDR3 regions of TCR beta chains were amplified and sequenced. The workflow started with a first-round RT-PCR run with HTBI primers and then moved on to a second-round multiplex PCR. TCRdb processed the multiplex PCR reads anew with MiXCR; each CDR3 protein has one entry. The sample contains 150,000 or so distinct CDR3 sequences, roughly two fifths of which appear only once. The sequenced sample consisted of peripheral blood. Receptors were obtained from a man aged 25-45 years with Graves' ophthalmopathy.

The chain uses TRBV4-1 and TRBJ1-2; no definite D call. This CDR3 contains 14 residues. Germline V lookup: CDR1 MGHRA, CDR2 YSYEKL. Trimming pared 3 bases from V and 2 bases from J, leaving 10 bases between. CDR3 residues: CASSHPGKNYGYTF. The CDR3 DNA reads TGCGCCAGCAGCCACCCCGGGAAAAACTATGGCTACACCTTC.

This clonotype was observed once. V and J are TRBV6-9 and TRBJ2-5; TRBD2 is a possible D gene (6 bases). V shed 9 bases and J shed 2 bases, with 19 bases lying between them. The CDR3 runs to 15 residues. The germline CDR1 and CDR2 sequences are MNHGY and SVAAGI. The CDR3 reads CARILELAMQETQYF. The DNA for the CDR3 is TGTGCCAGAATCCTGGAGCTAGCGATGCAAGAGACCCAGTACTTC.

This clonotype came up many times. This chain links TRBV7-2 with TRBJ1-3; 8 bases are shared with TRBD1. The germline CDR1 and CDR2 sequences are SGHTA and FQGNSA. J lost 5 bases, V lost 4 bases, and 4 bases had no gene match. The CDR3 extends over 14 amino acids. The CDR3: CASSSGTGRNTIYF. CDR3 in DNA: TGTGCCAGCAGCTCCGGGACAGGCCGAAACACCATATATTTT.

The genes are TRBV12-3 or TRBV12-4 and TRBJ1-5, with 12 bases matching TRBD1. The CDR3 is 18 amino acids. V lost 7 bases to trimming and J lost 0 bases; unmatched junction nucleotides: 10. The CDR3 region is CASTSGTGGPYSNQPQHF. The CDR3 DNA reads as TGTGCCAGCACTTCCGGGACAGGGGGCCCCTATAGCAATCAGCCCCAGCATTTT.

This chain joins TRBV28 and TRBJ2-3; 10 nucleotides agree with TRBD2. V was pared by 5 bases and J by 6 bases, with 8 bases of the junction left unmatched. Per germline, CDR1 MDHEN and CDR2 SYDVKM. The CDR3 is 15 amino acids. CDR3 in DNA: TGTGCCAGCAGTCTAGCGGGAGTGCGGGGTGATACGCAGTATTTT. Protein product: CASSLAGVRGDTQYF.

The V and J genes are TRBV6-2 or TRBV6-3 and TRBJ1-2; D perhaps matches TRBD1 (6 bases). Germline V gives CDR1 MNHEY, CDR2 SVGEGT. This CDR3 region has 12 residues. Trimming took off 4 bases at V and 8 bases at J, with 11 bases between the two ends. The CDR3 DNA reads as TGTGCCAGCAGTTTGGGGGGCGCGGGCTACACCTTC. Protein: CASSLGGAGYTF.

This clonotype was seen at least ten times. The rearrangement links TRBV7-2 to TRBJ1-1; no clear D gene. Germline CDR1 reads SGHTA; CDR2 reads FQGNSA. The CDR3 length is 15 residues. V lost 5 bases, J lost 1 base, and 14 bases lay in between. In nucleotides, the CDR3 is TGTGCCAGCAGCGCCGGTAAGGCCCAGAACACTGAAGCTTTCTTT. Translating gives CASSAGKAQNTEAFF.

This clonotype has ten or more counts. The rearrangement uses TRBV11-2 and TRBJ2-7; 12 nucleotides match TRBD1. V shed 5 bases, J shed 1 base, and the junction held 6 bases outside the gene matches. CDR1 SGHAT and CDR2 FQNNGV come from the germline V gene. The CDR3 has 16 amino acids. The CDR3 sequence is CASSTGTGGGSYEQYF. In DNA form, the CDR3 reads TGTGCCAGCAGCACCGGGACAGGGGGCGGTTCCTACGAGCAGTACTTC.

This clonotype was observed many times. The CDR3 protein is CASGIGVGELFF. CDR3 nucleotide sequence: TGTGCCAGCGGCATAGGCGTCGGGGAGCTGTTTTTT. The chain is built from TRBV9 and TRBJ2-2; D gene unclear. Germline values: CDR1 SGDLS, CDR2 YYNGEE. The CDR3 is 12 residues long. With 7 bases removed from V and 7 bases from J, the gap between germline ends came to 11 bases. The entire variable domain, with the rest obtained from reference TRBV9 and TRBJ2-2, is as follows: DSGVTQTPKHLITATGQRVTLRCSPRSGDLSVYWYQQSLDQGLQFLIQYYNGEERAKGNILERFSAQQFPDLHSELNLSSLELGDSALYFCASGIGVGELFFGEGSRLTVL.

The rearrangement joins TRBV6-9 to TRBJ2-7; D not resolved. Germline V gene sequence: CDR1 MNHGY, CDR2 SVAAGI. Between the trimmed V and J ends, which lost 8 bases and 1 base, there was a span of 9 bases. The CDR3 consists of 12 residues. The CDR3 loop is CASLFGSYEQYF. The CDR3 DNA is TGTGCCAGCTTATTCGGGTCCTACGAGCAGTACTTC.

This clonotype was seen many times. The chain has TRBV7-2 and TRBJ2-5; tentatively, D is TRBD2 (6 bases). Looked up from germline, CDR1 is SGHTA and CDR2 is FQGNSA. This CDR3 comprises 14 residues. Trimming stripped 1 base from V and 5 bases from J, with 11 bases between. DNA for the CDR3: TGTGCCAGCAGCTTAGATGGGGGGTATGAGACCCAGTACTTC. Encoded protein: CASSLDGGYETQYF.

V is TRBV29-1 and J is TRBJ1-1; D remains unclear. V lost 7 bases and J 1 base, leaving 7 bases between the germline ends. Germline CDR1 and CDR2: SQVTM and ANQGSEA. The CDR3 has 11 residues. The CDR3, as DNA: TGCAGCGCACAGCCGAACACTGAAGCTTTCTTT. This encodes CSAQPNTEAFF.

In this sample, this clonotype turned up many times. CDR3 DNA sequence: TGTGCCAGCAGTTACGGGCGGGACACTGAAGCTTTCTTT. Translated, it gives CASSYGRDTEAFF. This chain links TRBV6-5 with TRBJ1-1; D remains ambiguous. Trimming stripped 2 bases from V and 3 bases from J, with 7 bases between. Germline assignment: CDR1 MNHEY and CDR2 SVGAGI. This CDR3 region has 13 residues.

This clonotype was detected only once. V is TRBV13 and J is TRBJ1-1; 7 nucleotides align to TRBD1. CDR1 and CDR2 from the germline V gene are PRHDT and FYEKMQ (reference sequence). J gave up 1 base and V 5 bases, and 10 bases lay outside the gene matches. The CDR3 contains 16 residues. In nucleotides, the CDR3 is TGTGCCAGCAGCCGTTTCGGGACAGAAAAGAACACTGAAGCTTTCTTT. It yields the protein CASSRFGTEKNTEAFF.

This chain uses TRBV29-1 with TRBJ1-1; D remains unclear. CDR1 is SQVTM and CDR2 is ANQGSEA in the germline V gene. The CDR3 consists of 12 residues. The V end lost 4 bases, the J end lost 4 bases, and 10 bases lay between the germline ends. The CDR3 loop is CSVADAGTEAFF. The CDR3 DNA follows: TGCAGCGTTGCGGACGCTGGCACTGAAGCTTTCTTT.

CDR3 in amino acids: CASSAGAAYEQYF. CDR3 DNA: TGTGCCAGCAGTGCGGGAGCGGCCTACGAGCAGTACTTC. This sequence joins TRBV2 and TRBJ2-7, with a weak D call TRBD2 (6 bases). The germline V gene encodes CDR1 SNHLY and CDR2 FYNNEI. V lost 4 bases, J lost 2 bases, and 9 bases lay in between. This CDR3 contains 13 residues.

The V and J genes are TRBV20-1 and TRBJ2-5; D remains ambiguous. Germline CDR1 and CDR2: DFQATT and SNEGSKA (reference sequence). V dropped 0 bases and J dropped 6 bases, with 11 bases sitting between them. The CDR3 contains 13 residues. The CDR3 spells CSARDLPAQTQYF. In DNA form, the CDR3 reads TGCAGTGCTAGAGATCTCCCGGCACAGACCCAGTACTTC.

The chain is built from TRBV30 and TRBJ2-7; maybe TRBD2 (5 bases). The CDR3 covers 14 residues. Trimming removed 3 bases from V and 1 base from J, with 13 bases in between. In germline, CDR1 is GTSNPN, CDR2 SVGIG (reference sequence). The CDR3 coding sequence is TGTGCCTGGAGGGAGACTACATCATCCTACGAGCAGTACTTC. It translates to CAWRETTSSYEQYF. Combining the CDR3 with reference TRBV30 and TRBJ2-7 gives the whole variable domain SQTIHQWPATLVQPVGSPLSLECTVEGTSNPNLYWYRQAAGRGLQLLFYSVGIGQISSEVPQNLSASRPQDRQFILSSKKLLLSDSGFYLCAWRETTSSYEQYFGPGTRLTVT.

This clonotype occurred many times. V usage is TRBV15 and J usage is TRBJ1-1; D not resolved. CDR1 and CDR2 (germline): LNHNV, YYDKDF (reference sequence). This CDR3 comprises 13 residues. V gave up 2 bases and J gave up 1 base, with 5 bases separating them. The chain's CDR3 is CATSRLQNTEAFF. CDR3 in DNA: TGTGCCACCAGCAGATTACAGAACACTGAAGCTTTCTTT.

This clonotype showed up many times. The chain has TRBV20-1 and TRBJ2-5, with TRBD1 matching over 9 bases. The CDR3 is 14 residues long. Unmatched junction bases numbered 5, after V lost 0 bases and J lost 6 bases. Looked up from germline, CDR1 is DFQATT and CDR2 is SNEGSKA (reference sequence). The CDR3 region has the DNA TGCAGTGCTAGAGATACGACAGGGGGACAGACCCAGTACTTC. It codes for CSARDTTGGQTQYF.

The chain combines TRBV7-9 with TRBJ2-7; D gene unclear. The CDR3 spans 12 residues. Trimming pared 3 bases from V and 5 bases from J, leaving 8 bases between. The germline gives CDR1 SEHNR, CDR2 FQNEAQ (reference sequence). The CDR3 DNA follows: TGTGCCAGCAGCTTTATTGTGAACGAGCAGTACTTC. Translation gives CASSFIVNEQYF.

This clonotype was counted at least ten times. V gene TRBV6-2 or TRBV6-3 combines with J gene TRBJ2-2; D is ambiguous. With 5 bases removed from V and 5 bases from J, the gap between germline ends came to 9 bases. Per the germline V gene, CDR1 is MNHEY and CDR2 is SVGEGT. The CDR3 totals 13 residues. DNA for the CDR3: TGTGCCAGCAGTATATTTTGGACCGGGGAGCTGTTTTTT. Its translation is CASSIFWTGELFF.

This chain links TRBV6-5 with TRBJ1-2; the D is unclear. The germline V gene encodes CDR1 MNHEY and CDR2 SVGAGI. Trimming stripped 0 bases from V and 0 bases from J, with 8 bases between. CDR3 length equals 15 residues. In nucleotides, the CDR3 is TGTGCCAGCAGTTACTCGAGAGGTTCTAACTATGGCTACACCTTC. Protein: CASSYSRGSNYGYTF.

V is TRBV12-3 or TRBV12-4 and J is TRBJ1-2, with 8 bases fitting TRBD1. CDR3 length: 16 residues. Losses at the gene ends were 5 bases for V and 3 bases for J; bases not matched to a gene: 11. CDR3 in amino acids: CASSQMRTGPYYGYTF. The CDR3 region has the DNA TGTGCCAGCAGTCAAATGCGGACAGGGCCTTACTATGGCTACACCTTC.

The chain employs TRBV9 and TRBJ2-7, with TRBD1 matching over 8 bases. The CDR3 is 14 residues long. The trim removed 0 bases at V and 5 bases at J, leaving 4 bases unmatched. Germline-derived CDR1 and CDR2 are SGDLS and YYNGEE. CDR3 loop: CASSVGSGGNEQYF. In nucleotides, the CDR3 is TGTGCCAGCAGCGTAGGGTCAGGGGGCAACGAGCAGTACTTC.

This clonotype has ten or more counts. For the CDR3, the DNA is TGTGCCAGCAGCCAAGATATAACAGGGTGGAGCTCCTACGAGCAGTACTTC. Translating gives CASSQDITGWSSYEQYF. The chain links TRBV4-2 to TRBJ2-7; a weak D match, TRBD1 (6 bases). Per germline, CDR1 LGHNA and CDR2 YNFKEQ. Trimming left V 0 bases short and J 0 bases short, with 15 bases between. CDR3 size: 17 residues.

This clonotype was picked up many times. Here the CDR3 reads CASSPRTGAYSNQPQHF. In nucleotides, the CDR3 is TGTGCCAGCAGTCCGCGGACAGGAGCCTATAGCAATCAGCCCCAGCATTTT. V gene TRBV27 combines with J gene TRBJ1-5; 7 bases agree with TRBD1. The CDR3 covers 17 residues. The ends lost 5 bases at V and 0 bases at J; junction bases unmatched: 10. Germline V CDR1 and CDR2: MNHEY, SMNVEV (reference sequence).

This clonotype was observed at least ten times. CDR3 sequence: CASRGHATNEKLFF. The CDR3, as DNA: TGTGCCAGCAGGGGACATGCAACTAATGAAAAACTGTTTTTT. The chain combines TRBV6-2 or TRBV6-3 with TRBJ1-4; D may be TRBD1 (6 bases). Trimming cost V 6 bases and J 0 bases, with 8 bases left between them. This CDR3 contains 14 residues. Per germline, CDR1 MNHEY and CDR2 SVGEGT.

This clonotype was observed many times. This chain connects TRBV14 to TRBJ1-1; D gene unclear. The CDR3 is made up of 15 amino acids. The ends were cut back, 0 bases at V and 6 bases at J, with 14 bases in the middle. Germline V gene sequence: CDR1 SGHDN, CDR2 FVKESK. As DNA, the CDR3 is TGTGCCAGCAGCCAAGAGGGATTGGGTTTGTCTGAAGCTTTCTTT. The encoded protein is CASSQEGLGLSEAFF.